This T cell receptor (beta chain) was sequenced in a study of blood T cell repertoires in COVID-19. Across the study: Both acute and convalescent COVID-19 samples were obtained from the United States, Italy and Spain.

CDR1 LNHDA and CDR2 SQIVND come from the germline V gene (reference sequence). The CDR3 totals 15 residues. Germline trimming cut 5 bases from V and 0 bases from J; bases unmatched to any gene: 6. The assay was immunoSEQ multiplex PCR, and TCRdb's table has in-frame clones only and misses some. The sample holds 180,000 or so clones, around 87% seen once. The chain combines TRBV19 with TRBJ1-1, with TRBD1 matching over 7 bases. The sequenced sample was peripheral blood. This clonotype originated in a man between 40 and 49 years old with active or convalescent COVID-19. For the CDR3, the DNA is TGTGCCAGTAGTTTCAGGGGGGAGATGAACACTGAAGCTTTCTTT. Residues: CASSFRGEMNTEAFF.